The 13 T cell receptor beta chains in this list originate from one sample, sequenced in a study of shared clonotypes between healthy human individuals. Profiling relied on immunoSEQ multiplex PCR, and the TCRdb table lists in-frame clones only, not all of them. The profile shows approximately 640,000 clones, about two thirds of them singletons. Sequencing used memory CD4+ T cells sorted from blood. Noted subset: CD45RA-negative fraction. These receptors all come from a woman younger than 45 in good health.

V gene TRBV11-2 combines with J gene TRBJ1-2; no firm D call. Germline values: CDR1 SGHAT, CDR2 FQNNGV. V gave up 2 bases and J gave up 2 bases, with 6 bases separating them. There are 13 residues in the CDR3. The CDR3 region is CASSLTRNYGYTF. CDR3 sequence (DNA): TGTGCCAGCAGCTTAACCAGAAACTATGGCTACACCTTC.

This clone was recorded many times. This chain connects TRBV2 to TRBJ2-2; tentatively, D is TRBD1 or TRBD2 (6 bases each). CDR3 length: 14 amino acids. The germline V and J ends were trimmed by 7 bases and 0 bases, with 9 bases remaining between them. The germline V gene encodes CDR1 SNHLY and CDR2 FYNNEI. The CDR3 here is CASKGGANTGELFF. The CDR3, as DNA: TGTGCCAGCAAGGGGGGCGCGAACACCGGGGAGCTGTTTTTT.

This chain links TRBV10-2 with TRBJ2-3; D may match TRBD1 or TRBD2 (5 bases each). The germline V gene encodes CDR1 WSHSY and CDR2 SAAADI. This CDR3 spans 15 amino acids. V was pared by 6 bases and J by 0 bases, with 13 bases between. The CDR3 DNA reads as TGCGCCAGCAGGGAGAGCCGGGACAGCACAGATACGCAGTATTTT. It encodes CASRESRDSTDTQYF.

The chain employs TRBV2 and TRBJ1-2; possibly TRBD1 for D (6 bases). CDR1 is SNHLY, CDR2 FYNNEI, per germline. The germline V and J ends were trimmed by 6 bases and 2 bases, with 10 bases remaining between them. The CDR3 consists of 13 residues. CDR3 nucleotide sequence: TGTGCCAGCAGAAGGGACACCAACTATGGCTACACCTTC. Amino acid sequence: CASRRDTNYGYTF.

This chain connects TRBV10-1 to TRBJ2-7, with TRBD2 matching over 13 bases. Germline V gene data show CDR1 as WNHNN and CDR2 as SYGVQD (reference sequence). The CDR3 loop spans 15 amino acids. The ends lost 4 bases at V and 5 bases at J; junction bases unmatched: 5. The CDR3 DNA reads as TGCGCCAGCAGTGCTGGACTAGCGGGAGCGGACGAGCAGTACTTC. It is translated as CASSAGLAGADEQYF.

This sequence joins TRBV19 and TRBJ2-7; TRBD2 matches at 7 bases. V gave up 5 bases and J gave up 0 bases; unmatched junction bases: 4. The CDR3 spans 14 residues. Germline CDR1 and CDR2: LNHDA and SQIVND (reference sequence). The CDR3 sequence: CASSLQRDSYEQYF. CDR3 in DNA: TGTGCCAGTAGTCTCCAGCGGGACTCCTACGAGCAGTACTTC.

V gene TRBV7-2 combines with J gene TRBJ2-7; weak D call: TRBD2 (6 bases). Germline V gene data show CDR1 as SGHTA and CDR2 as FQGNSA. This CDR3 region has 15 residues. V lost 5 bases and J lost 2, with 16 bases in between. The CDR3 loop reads CASSRTRDSPYEQYF. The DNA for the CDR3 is TGTGCCAGCAGCAGAACACGGGACTCCCCCTACGAGCAGTACTTC.

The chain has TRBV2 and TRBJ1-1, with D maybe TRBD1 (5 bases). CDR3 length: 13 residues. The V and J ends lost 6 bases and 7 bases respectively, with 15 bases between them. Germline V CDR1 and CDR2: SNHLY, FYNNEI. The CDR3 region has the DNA TGTGCCAGCAGACCTTTCGGGGGGGGTGAAGCTTTCTTT. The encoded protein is CASRPFGGGEAFF.

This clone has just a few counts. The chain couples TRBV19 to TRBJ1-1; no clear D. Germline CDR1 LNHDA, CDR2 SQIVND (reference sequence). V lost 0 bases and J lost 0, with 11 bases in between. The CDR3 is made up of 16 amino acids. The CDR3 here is CASSIDWENLNTEAFF. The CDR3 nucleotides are TGTGCCAGTAGTATAGATTGGGAGAACTTGAACACTGAAGCTTTCTTT. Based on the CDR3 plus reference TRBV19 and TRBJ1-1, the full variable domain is DGGITQSPKYLFRKEGQNVTLSCEQNLNHDAMYWYRQDPGQGLRLIYYSQIVNDFQKGDIAEGYSVSREKKESFPLTVTSAQKNPTAFYLCASSIDWENLNTEAFFGQGTRLTVV.

The CDR3 loop is CASFGRTGANVLTF. CDR3 coding DNA: TGTGCCAGCTTTGGGAGGACTGGGGCCAACGTCCTGACTTTC. The chain recombines TRBV18 with TRBJ2-6; maybe TRBD2 (6 bases). The CDR3 contains 14 residues. Deletions cut 7 bases from V and 2 bases from J, with 9 bases between. The germline CDR1 and CDR2 sequences are KGHSH and LQKENI. Using reference TRBV18 and TRBJ2-6 for the parts outside the CDR3, the full variable domain is NAGVMQNPRHLVRRRGQEARLRCSPMKGHSHVYWYRQLPEEGLKFMVYLQKENIIDESGMPKERFSAEFPKEGPSILRIQQVVRGDSAAYFCASFGRTGANVLTFGAGSRLTVL.

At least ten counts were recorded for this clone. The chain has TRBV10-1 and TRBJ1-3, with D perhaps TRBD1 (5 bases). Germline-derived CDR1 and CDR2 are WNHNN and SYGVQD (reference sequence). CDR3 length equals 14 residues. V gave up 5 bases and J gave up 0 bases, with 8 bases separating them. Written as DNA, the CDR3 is TGCGCCAGCAGTTCGACAGCCTCTGGAAACACCATATATTTT. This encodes CASSSTASGNTIYF.

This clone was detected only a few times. CDR3 amino acids: CASSFTGNLFGGTYF. Written as DNA, the CDR3 is TGTGCCAGCAGTTTTACAGGGAATCTTTTTGGCGGGACGTACTTC. The chain has TRBV27 and TRBJ2-7; D is possibly TRBD1 or TRBD2 (6 bases each). CDR3 length equals 15 residues. The V end lost 3 bases, the J end lost 12 bases, and 24 bases lay between the germline ends. CDR1 MNHEY and CDR2 SMNVEV come from the germline V gene (reference sequence).

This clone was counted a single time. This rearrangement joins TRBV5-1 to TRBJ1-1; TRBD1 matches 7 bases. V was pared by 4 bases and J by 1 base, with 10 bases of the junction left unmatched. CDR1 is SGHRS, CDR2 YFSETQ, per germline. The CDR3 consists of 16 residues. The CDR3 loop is CASSPAYRGANTEAFF. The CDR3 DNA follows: TGCGCCAGCAGCCCTGCATACAGGGGAGCGAACACTGAAGCTTTCTTT. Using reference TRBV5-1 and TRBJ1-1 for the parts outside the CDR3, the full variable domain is KAGVTQTPRYLIKTRGQQVTLSCSPISGHRSVSWYQQTPGQGLQFLFEYFSETQRNKGNFPGRFSGRQFSNSRSEMNVSTLELGDSALYLCASSPAYRGANTEAFFGQGTRLTVV.